This T cell receptor (beta chain) was identified in a study of shared clonotypes between healthy human individuals. Adult donors, all healthy and HIV-negative, had no recent acute infections or vaccinations. Running of the assay took place at deep level. Sorted subsets were amplified in replicate PCRs using 200 ng DNA, tens of thousands of T cell genomes. Per the original methods: Filtering differed since immunoSEQ provided only junctions, with no quality scores. Here immunoSEQ multiplex PCR was the method, and the copy in TCRdb shows in-frame clones only, minus some. V and J calls plus clone size are reproduced from that table; the DNA served to infer D and trimming. The repertoire holds about a million clones, with around 77% as singletons. Germline values: CDR1 MNHNY, CDR2 SVGAGI (reference sequence). This CDR3 is built from 15 residues. Trimming cost V 3 bases and J 5 bases, with 16 bases left between them.

The sample was memory CD4+ T cells from PBMCs. Subset denoted: CD45RA-negative fraction. The rearrangement uses TRBV6-6 and TRBJ1-1; D remains ambiguous. The sequence came from a man aged 18-30 years in good health. Some clones in this sample may be carry-over from other donors' samples. CDR3 residues: CASSYSEGLGTEAFF. The CDR3 bases are TGTGCCAGCAGTTATTCTGAAGGATTGGGGACTGAAGCTTTCTTT.